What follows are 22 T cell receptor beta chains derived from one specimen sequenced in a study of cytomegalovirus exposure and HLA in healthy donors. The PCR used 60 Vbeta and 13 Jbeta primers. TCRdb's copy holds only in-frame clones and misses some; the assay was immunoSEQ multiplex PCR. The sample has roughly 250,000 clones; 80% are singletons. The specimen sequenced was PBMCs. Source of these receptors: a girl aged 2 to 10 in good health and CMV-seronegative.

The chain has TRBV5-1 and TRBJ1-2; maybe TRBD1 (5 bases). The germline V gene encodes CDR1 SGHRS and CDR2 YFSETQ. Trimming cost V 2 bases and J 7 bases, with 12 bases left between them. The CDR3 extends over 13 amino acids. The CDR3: CASSFAGVRGYTF. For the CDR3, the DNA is TGCGCCAGCAGCTTTGCGGGGGTGCGTGGCTACACCTTC.

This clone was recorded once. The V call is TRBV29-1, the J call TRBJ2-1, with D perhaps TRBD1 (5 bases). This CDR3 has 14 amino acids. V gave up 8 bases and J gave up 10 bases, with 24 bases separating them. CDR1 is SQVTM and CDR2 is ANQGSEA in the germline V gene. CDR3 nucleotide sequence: TGCAGCACTAATCAGGGCAGAACGTGGGAAGAGCAGTTCTTC. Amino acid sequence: CSTNQGRTWEEQFF.

The CDR3 protein is CASSKMGLGRQYF. The CDR3 DNA follows: TGTGCCAGCAGCAAGATGGGACTAGGCAGGCAGTACTTC. The rearrangement uses TRBV9 and TRBJ2-7, with TRBD2 identical over 8 bases. V gave up 4 bases and J gave up 9 bases; unmatched junction bases: 9. Germline V gene data show CDR1 as SGDLS and CDR2 as YYNGEE. This CDR3 has 13 residues.

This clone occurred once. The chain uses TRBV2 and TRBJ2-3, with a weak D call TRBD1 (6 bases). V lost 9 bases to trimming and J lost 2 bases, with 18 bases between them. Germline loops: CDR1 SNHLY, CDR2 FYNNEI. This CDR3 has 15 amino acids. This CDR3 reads CASIYTGINTDTQYF. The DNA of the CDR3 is TGTGCCAGTATTTATACAGGGATTAACACAGATACGCAGTATTTT. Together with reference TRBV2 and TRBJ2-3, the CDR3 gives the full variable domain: EPEVTQTPSHQVTQMGQEVILRCVPISNHLYFYWYRQILGQKVEFLVSFYNNEISEKSEIFDDQFSVERPDGSNFTLKIRSTKLEDSAMYFCASIYTGINTDTQYFGPGTRLTVL.

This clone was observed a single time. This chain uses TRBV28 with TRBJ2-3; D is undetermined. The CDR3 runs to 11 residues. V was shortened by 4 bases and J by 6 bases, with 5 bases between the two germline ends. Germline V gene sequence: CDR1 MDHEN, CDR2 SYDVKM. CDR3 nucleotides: TGTGCCAGCAGTTCTTTGGATACGCAGTATTTT. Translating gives CASSSLDTQYF. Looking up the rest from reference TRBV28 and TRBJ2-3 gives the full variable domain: DVKVTQSSRYLVKRTGEKVFLECVQDMDHENMFWYRQDPGLGLRLIYFSYDVKMKEKGDIPEGYSVSREKKERFSLILESASTNQTSMYLCASSSLDTQYFGPGTRLTVL.

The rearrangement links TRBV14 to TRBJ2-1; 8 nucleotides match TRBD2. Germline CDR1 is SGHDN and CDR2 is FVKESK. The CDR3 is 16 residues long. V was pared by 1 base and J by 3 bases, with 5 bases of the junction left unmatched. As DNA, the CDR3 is TGTGCCAGCAGCCAAGGGAGCGGGAGTCGCTACAATGAGCAGTTCTTC. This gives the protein CASSQGSGSRYNEQFF.

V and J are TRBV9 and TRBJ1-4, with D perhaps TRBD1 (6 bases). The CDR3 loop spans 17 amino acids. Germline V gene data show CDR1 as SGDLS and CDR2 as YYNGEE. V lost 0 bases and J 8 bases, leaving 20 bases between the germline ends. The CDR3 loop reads CASSVDRVGTSEEKLFF. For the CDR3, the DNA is TGTGCCAGCAGCGTAGACAGGGTGGGCACTTCAGAGGAAAAACTGTTTTTT.

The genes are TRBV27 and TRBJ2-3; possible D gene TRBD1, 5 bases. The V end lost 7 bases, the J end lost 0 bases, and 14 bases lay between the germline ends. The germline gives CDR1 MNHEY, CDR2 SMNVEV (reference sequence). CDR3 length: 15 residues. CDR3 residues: CASNDSGRSTDTQYF. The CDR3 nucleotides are TGTGCCAGCAATGATTCAGGGCGTAGCACAGATACGCAGTATTTT.

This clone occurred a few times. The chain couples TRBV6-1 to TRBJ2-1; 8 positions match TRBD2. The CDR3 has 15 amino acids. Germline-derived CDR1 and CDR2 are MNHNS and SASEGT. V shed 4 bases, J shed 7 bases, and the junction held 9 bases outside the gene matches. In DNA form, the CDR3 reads TGTGCCAGCAGTGCACGGGAGGGCTTTAGAAATGAGCAGTTCTTC. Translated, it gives CASSAREGFRNEQFF.

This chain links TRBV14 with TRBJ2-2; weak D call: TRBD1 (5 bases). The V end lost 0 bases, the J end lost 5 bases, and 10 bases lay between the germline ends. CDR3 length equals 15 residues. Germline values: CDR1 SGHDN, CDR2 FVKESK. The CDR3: CASSQDPGNTGELFF. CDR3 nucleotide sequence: TGTGCCAGCAGCCAAGATCCAGGGAATACCGGGGAGCTGTTTTTT. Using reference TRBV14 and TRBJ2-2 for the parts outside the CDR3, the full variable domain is EAGVTQFPSHSVIEKGQTVTLRCDPISGHDNLYWYRRVMGKEIKFLLHFVKESKQDESGMPNNRFLAERTGGTYSTLKVQPAELEDSGVYFCASSQDPGNTGELFFGEGSRLTVL.

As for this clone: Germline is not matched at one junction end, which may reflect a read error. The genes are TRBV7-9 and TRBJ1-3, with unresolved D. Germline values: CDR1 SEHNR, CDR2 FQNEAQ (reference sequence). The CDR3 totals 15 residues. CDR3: CASRSEGLSGNAIYF. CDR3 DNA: TGTGCCAGCAGGAGTGAGGGCCTCTCTGGAAACGCCATATATTTT.

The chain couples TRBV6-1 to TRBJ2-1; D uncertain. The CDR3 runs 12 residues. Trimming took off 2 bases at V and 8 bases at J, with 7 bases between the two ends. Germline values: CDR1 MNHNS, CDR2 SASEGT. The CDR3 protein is CASSENSDEQFF. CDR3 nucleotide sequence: TGTGCCAGCAGTGAAAATTCTGATGAGCAGTTCTTC.

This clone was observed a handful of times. In DNA, the CDR3 is TGTGCCAGCAGCTTACGGCGTATTAGCGGGAGTGTCGATGAGCAGTTCTTC. Translated, it gives CASSLRRISGSVDEQFF. V gene TRBV7-9 combines with J gene TRBJ2-1; 9 nucleotides align to TRBD2. This CDR3 comprises 17 residues. Germline V gene data show CDR1 as SEHNR and CDR2 as FQNEAQ (reference sequence). The V segment lost 2 bases and the J segment 8 bases; nucleotides outside the gene matches: 13.

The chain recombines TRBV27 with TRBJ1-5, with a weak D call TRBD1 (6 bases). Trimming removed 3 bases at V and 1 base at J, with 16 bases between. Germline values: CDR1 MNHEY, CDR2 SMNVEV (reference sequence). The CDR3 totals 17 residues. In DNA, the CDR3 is TGTGCCAGCAGTTTCCTACCGACAGGCGAGAGCAATCAGCCCCAGCATTTT. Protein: CASSFLPTGESNQPQHF.

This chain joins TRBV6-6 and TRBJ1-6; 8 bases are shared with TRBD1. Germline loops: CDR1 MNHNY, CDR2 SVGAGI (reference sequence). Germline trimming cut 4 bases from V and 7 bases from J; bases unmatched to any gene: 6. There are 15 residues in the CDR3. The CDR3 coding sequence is TGTGCCAGCAGTTGGACAGGGTTTAAAAATTCACCCCTCCACTTT. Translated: CASSWTGFKNSPLHF.

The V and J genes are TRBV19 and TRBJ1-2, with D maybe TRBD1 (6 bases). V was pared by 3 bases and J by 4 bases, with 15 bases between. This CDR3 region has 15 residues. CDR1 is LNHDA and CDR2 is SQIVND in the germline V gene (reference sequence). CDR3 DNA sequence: TGTGCCAGTAGTATCCTTCGACAGGATCCCTATGGCTACACCTTC. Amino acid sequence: CASSILRQDPYGYTF.

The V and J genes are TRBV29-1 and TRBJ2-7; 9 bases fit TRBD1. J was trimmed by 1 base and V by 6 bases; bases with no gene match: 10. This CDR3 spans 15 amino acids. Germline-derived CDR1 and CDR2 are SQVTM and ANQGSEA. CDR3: CSVVKGTGISYEQYF. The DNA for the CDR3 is TGCAGCGTCGTAAAAGGGACAGGGATTTCCTACGAGCAGTACTTC.

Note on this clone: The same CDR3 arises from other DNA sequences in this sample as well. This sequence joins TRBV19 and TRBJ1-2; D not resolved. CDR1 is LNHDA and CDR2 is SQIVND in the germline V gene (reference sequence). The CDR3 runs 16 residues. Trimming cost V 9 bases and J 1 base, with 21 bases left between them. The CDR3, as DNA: TGTGCCAGCAGCACTCACCCCCGGGAGATTAACTATGGCTACACCTTC. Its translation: CASSTHPREINYGYTF.

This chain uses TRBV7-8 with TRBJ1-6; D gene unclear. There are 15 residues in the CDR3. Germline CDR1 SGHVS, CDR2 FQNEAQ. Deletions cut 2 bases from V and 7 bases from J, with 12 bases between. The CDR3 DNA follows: TGTGCCAGCAGCTTATATGGCGGGTCGAATTCACCCCTCCACTTT. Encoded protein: CASSLYGGSNSPLHF.

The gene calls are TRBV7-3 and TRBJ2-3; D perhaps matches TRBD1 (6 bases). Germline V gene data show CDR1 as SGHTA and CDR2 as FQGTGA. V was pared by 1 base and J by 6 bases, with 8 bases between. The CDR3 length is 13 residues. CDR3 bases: TGTGCCAGCAGCTTAAGTAGGGGGGATACGCAGTATTTT. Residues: CASSLSRGDTQYF.

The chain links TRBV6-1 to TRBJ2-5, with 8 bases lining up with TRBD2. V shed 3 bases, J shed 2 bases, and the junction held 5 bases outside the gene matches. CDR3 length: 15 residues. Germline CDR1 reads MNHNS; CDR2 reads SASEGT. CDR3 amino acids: CASSEGSGSQETQYF. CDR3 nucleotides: TGTGCCAGCAGTGAGGGGAGCGGGAGTCAAGAGACCCAGTACTTC.

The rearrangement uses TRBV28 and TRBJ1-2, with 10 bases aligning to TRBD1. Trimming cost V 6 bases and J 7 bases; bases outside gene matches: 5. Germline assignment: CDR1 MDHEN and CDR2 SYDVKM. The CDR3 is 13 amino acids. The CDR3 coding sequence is TGTGCCAGCAGAATCGACAGGGGGCTTGGCTACACCTTC. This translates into CASRIDRGLGYTF.